This T cell receptor (beta chain) was sequenced in a study of beta chain features in type 1 diabetes. Trimming removed 4 bases from V and 4 bases from J; junction bases left unmatched: 4. The CDR3 has 14 amino acids. Germline V gene lookup returns CDR1 MNHEY and CDR2 SVGAGI. The study, taken as a whole, reports: People with Type 1 diabetes carried modestly yet significantly shorter TCRB CDR3s in all four CD4+ subsets. Patients' naive, central memory and regulatory TCRB repertoires appeared more alike than those of healthy donors. Short templates might get an advantage during PCR, and this would be equal in patients and controls.

Every bit of the isolated RNA underwent reverse transcription, so sequencing read expressed TCRB transcripts. Measured with immunoSEQ multiplex PCR; TCRdb has only the in-frame clones, and not every one. This table holds more than 550,000 clones, over 12% found once. In regard to this clone: Its antigen is unknown.

Sorted CD4+ subsets: naive, central memory, regulatory, stem cell-like memory (CD45RO/CCR7/CD25/CD127/CD95/CD27 panel). Sample: naive CD4+ T cells from blood. The clonotype was recovered from a man aged 18 to 35 with type 1 diabetes. V is TRBV6-5 and J is TRBJ2-3; TRBD1 agrees at 8 bases. CDR3 nucleotides: TGTGCCAGCAGTTGGGGACAGGAGGCAGATACGCAGTATTTT. Residues: CASSWGQEADTQYF.